The rows below give T cell receptor beta chains drawn from one sample of a study of blood T cell repertoires in COVID-19. The table came from immunoSEQ multiplex PCR; TCRdb's copy has only in-frame clones and leaves some out. The sample contains 75,000 to 90,000 clones, around four fifths of which appear only once. Sequenced material: peripheral blood. The source is a human donor in a cohort sampled during active COVID-19. The conserved cysteine and the conserved F or W are not part of the CDR3 here. The order of the fields is CDR3 protein, V gene.

ASSYSGTSGRETQY TRBV5-1
ASSLGGPTGAETQY TRBV27
ASSLGRGGETQY TRBV7-8
ASSSRRETQY TRBV6-5
ASSEGGGTDTQY TRBV18
ASSLGLAGAGETQY TRBV5-5
ASSLGGTGMGEKLF TRBV5-8
ASSQSIGSSYEQY TRBV4-1
ASSLDFGTASYEKLF TRBV7-2
SAGGLESTNEQF TRBV29-1
ASSAGDTYFSNQPQH TRBV5-1
ASSTTGRSGNTIY TRBV7-4
ASSSGTFGNTGELF TRBV18
ASRTGGIFAKNIQY TRBV18
ASSPSGPPDNEQF TRBV19
ASSLVGMETQY TRBV7-9
ASSPTHRGVKTEAF TRBV4-1
ASSGNIYNEQF TRBV2
ASSLLLGQGDYEQY TRBV5-1
ASSTTSGGAWRYQETQY TRBV11-2
ASSLSRLHRGDTQY TRBV7-3
ASSPAGYPYEQY TRBV5-4
ATSREIGTGVTDTQY TRBV15
ATSRVQGDEKLF TRBV15
ASSFGLAGMNTEAF TRBV5-1
ASSLAYDSSPLH TRBV7-2
ASSPRDRGRETQY TRBV3-1/TRBV3-2
ASSPDRGQVEAF TRBV5-1
ASSFQGGTEAF TRBV28
ASSFRETLAKNIQY TRBV27
ASSLGDSLNQPQH TRBV5-1
ASSKQTGYYGYT TRBV6-5
ASSEQGLGNTEAF TRBV2
ASSYTETEGIQY TRBV2
ASSRWGVGMNTEAF TRBV7-8
ASSVGGLGADTQY TRBV9
ASSSGTAKINEKLF TRBV27
ASRRAGSYEQY TRBV27
ASSLDGTGDTEAF TRBV7-2
ATSDGRGDGYT TRBV24-1
ASSRSSLGSGNTIY TRBV19
ASSESLAGSYEQY TRBV10-1
ATGNTDTQY TRBV10-3
ASSDPRGRVHSPLH TRBV6-4
ASSIESAGTPYNEQF TRBV19
ASTSGTAGELF TRBV19
ASSQWTDSYNSPLH TRBV4-1
ASSLRGPTSGRGYEQF TRBV7-3
ASSLDQGIEQF TRBV5-5
ASSAGLQSGGANVLT TRBV18
ASSLSSTSGYEQY TRBV27
ASSLLLAGYNEQF TRBV7-9
ASSVTTASGNTIY TRBV9
ASSFPGADTQY TRBV28